This T cell receptor beta chain was recorded in a study of blood T cell repertoires in COVID-19. About the study: Samples came from the United States, Italy and Spain, spanning acute and convalescent COVID-19. The analysed material was cDNA or gDNA that came from T cells, B-cell-depleted T cells, or PBMCs.

As handled by the study authors: From reference gene primer amplification, estimates of nucleated cell counts were derived. The assay was immunoSEQ multiplex PCR, and TCRdb's table has in-frame clones only and misses some. D and trimming were read from the DNA, whereas the V and J calls and clone size are those reported in that table. The sample includes 250,000 to 350,000 clones, approximately 85% of them seen just once. The germline gives CDR1 MNHEY, CDR2 SMNVEV (reference sequence). The CDR3 length is 13 residues. The V end lost 8 bases, the J end lost 2 bases, and 10 bases lay between the germline ends.

This clonotype originated in a man in his late teens or twenties with active or convalescent COVID-19. The material sequenced was peripheral blood. This sequence joins TRBV27 and TRBJ2-1, with a weak D call TRBD1 (6 bases). The chain's CDR3 is CASRTGTYNEQFF. CDR3 sequence (DNA): TGTGCCAGCCGAACAGGGACCTACAATGAGCAGTTCTTC.